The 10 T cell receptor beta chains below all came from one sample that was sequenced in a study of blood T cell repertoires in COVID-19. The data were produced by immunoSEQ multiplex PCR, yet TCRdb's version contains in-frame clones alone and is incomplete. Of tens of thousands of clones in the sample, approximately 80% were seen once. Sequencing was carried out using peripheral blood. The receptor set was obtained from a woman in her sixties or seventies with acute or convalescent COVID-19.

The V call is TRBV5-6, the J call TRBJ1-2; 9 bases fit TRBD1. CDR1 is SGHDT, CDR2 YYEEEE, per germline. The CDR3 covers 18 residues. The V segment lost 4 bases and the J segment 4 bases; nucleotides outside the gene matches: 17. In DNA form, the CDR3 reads TGTGCCAGCAGCATCTTAACAGGGGGCACCTGGACGTCCTATGGCTACACCTTC. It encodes CASSILTGGTWTSYGYTF.

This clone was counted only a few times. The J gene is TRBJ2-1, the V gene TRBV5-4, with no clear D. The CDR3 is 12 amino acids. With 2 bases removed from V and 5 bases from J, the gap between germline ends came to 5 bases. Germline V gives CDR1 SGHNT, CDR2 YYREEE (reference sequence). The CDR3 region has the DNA TGTGCCAGCAGCTTAAGAGACAATGAGCAGTTCTTC. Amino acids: CASSLRDNEQFF.

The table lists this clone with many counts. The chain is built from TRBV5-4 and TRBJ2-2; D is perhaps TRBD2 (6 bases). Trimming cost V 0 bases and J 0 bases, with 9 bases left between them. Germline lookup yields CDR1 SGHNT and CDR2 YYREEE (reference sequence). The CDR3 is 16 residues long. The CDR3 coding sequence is TGTGCCAGCAGCTTGGATTTAGCGGCGAACACCGGGGAGCTGTTTTTT. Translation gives CASSLDLAANTGELFF.

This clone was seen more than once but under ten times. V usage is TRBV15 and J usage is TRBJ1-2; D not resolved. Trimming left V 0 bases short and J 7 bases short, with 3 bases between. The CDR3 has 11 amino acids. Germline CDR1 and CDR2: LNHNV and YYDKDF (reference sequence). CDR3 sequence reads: CATSRDSGYTF. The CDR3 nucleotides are TGTGCCACCAGCAGAGATAGTGGCTACACCTTC.

The CDR3 nucleotides are TGTGCCAGCAGCCCTCCTTTGGGGCGCGACACAGATACGCAGTATTTT. Residues: CASSPPLGRDTDTQYF. The J gene is TRBJ2-3, the V gene TRBV11-2; possibly TRBD1 for D (5 bases). Germline lookup yields CDR1 SGHAT and CDR2 FQNNGV. There are 16 residues in the CDR3. Trimming shortened V by 5 bases and J by 2 bases, and 17 bases separated the two germline ends. The full variable domain, with the rest looked up from reference TRBV11-2 and TRBJ2-3, is EAGVAQSPRYKIIEKRQSVAFWCNPISGHATLYWYQQILGQGPKLLIQFQNNGVVDDSQLPKDRFSAERLKGVDSTLKIQPAKLEDSAVYLCASSPPLGRDTDTQYFGPGTRLTVL.

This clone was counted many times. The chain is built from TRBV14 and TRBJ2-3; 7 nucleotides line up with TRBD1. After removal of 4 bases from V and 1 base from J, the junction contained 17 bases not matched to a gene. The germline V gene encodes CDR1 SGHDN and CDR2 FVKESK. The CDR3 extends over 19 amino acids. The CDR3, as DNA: TGTGCCAGCAGCCCTACCCGTTTCATGACAGGGCAAGGCACAGATACGCAGTATTTT. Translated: CASSPTRFMTGQGTDTQYF.

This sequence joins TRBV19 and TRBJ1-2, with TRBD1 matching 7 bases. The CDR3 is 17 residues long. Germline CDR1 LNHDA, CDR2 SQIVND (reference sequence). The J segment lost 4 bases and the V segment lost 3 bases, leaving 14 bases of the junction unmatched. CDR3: CASSIQTWDRLLYGYTF. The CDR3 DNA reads TGTGCCAGTAGTATCCAAACATGGGACAGACTCCTCTATGGCTACACCTTC.

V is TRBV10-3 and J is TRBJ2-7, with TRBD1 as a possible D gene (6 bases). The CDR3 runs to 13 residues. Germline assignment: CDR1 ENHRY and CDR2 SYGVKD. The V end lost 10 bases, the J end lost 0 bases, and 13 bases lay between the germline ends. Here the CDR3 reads CATGTGHSYEQYV. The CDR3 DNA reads TGTGCCACAGGAACGGGACACTCCTACGAGCAGTACGTC.

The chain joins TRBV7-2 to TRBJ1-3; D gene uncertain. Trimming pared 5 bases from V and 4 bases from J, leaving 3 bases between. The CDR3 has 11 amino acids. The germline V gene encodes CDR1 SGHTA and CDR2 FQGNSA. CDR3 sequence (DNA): TGTGCCAGCAGCGTAGGAAACACCATATATTTT. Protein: CASSVGNTIYF.

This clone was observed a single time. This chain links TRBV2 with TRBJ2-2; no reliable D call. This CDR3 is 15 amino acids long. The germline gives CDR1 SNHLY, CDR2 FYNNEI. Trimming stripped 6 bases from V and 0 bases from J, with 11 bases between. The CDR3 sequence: CASSLTVTNTGELFF. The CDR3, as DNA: TGTGCCAGCAGCCTAACAGTTACGAACACCGGGGAGCTGTTTTTT. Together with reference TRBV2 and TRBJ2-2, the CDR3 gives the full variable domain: EPEVTQTPSHQVTQMGQEVILRCVPISNHLYFYWYRQILGQKVEFLVSFYNNEISEKSEIFDDQFSVERPDGSNFTLKIRSTKLEDSAMYFCASSLTVTNTGELFFGEGSRLTVL.